This T cell receptor (beta chain) is drawn from a study of blood T cell repertoires in COVID-19. On the study more broadly: Both acute and convalescent COVID-19 samples were obtained from the United States, Italy and Spain. In each case, the material was cDNA or gDNA derived from T cells, B-cell-depleted T cells, or PBMCs.

Original processing methods: Estimation of nucleated cell counts relied on the amplification of reference gene primers. The assay was immunoSEQ multiplex PCR, and TCRdb's table has in-frame clones only and misses some. The V and J calls and clone size were taken over from that table, and D and trimming were inferred from the DNA. The sample includes 150,000 or so clones, roughly three quarters of them seen just once. The trim removed 4 bases at V and 1 base at J, leaving 4 bases unmatched. This CDR3 is 15 amino acids long. Germline V gene sequence: CDR1 SGHRS, CDR2 YFSETQ. This sequence joins TRBV5-1 and TRBJ2-2; 7 positions match TRBD1. The receptor was derived from a woman in her 70s with acute or convalescent COVID-19. The material sequenced was peripheral blood. In DNA form, the CDR3 reads TGCGCCAGCAGCGTCGGACAGGTGAACACCGGGGAGCTGTTTTTT. As protein: CASSVGQVNTGELFF. Filled out from reference TRBV5-1 and TRBJ2-2, the complete variable domain reads KAGVTQTPRYLIKTRGQQVTLSCSPISGHRSVSWYQQTPGQGLQFLFEYFSETQRNKGNFPGRFSGRQFSNSRSEMNVSTLELGDSALYLCASSVGQVNTGELFFGEGSRLTVL.